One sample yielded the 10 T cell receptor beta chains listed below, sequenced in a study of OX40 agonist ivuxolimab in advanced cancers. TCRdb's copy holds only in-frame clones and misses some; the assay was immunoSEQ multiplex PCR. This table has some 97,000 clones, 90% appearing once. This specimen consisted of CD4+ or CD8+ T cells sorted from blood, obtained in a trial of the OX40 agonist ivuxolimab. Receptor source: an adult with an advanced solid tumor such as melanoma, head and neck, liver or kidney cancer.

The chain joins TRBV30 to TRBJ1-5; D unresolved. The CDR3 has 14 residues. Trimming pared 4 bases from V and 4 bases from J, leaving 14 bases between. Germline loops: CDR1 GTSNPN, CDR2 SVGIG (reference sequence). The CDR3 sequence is CAWTAGPTNQPQHF. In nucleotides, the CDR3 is TGTGCCTGGACGGCGGGTCCGACAAATCAGCCCCAGCATTTT.

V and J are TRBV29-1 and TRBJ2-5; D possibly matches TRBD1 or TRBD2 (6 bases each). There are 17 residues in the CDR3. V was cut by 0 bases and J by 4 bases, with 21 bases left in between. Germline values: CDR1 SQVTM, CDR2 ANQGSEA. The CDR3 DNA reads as TGCAGCGTTGAAGATCAATTAAGGGGGGACCTTCTAGAGACCCAGTACTTC. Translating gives CSVEDQLRGDLLETQYF.

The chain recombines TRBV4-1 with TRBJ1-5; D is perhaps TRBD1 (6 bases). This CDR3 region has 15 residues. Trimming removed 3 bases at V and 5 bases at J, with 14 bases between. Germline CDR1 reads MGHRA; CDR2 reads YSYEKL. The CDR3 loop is CASSHLRGGDQPQHF. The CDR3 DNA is TGCGCCAGCAGCCACCTCCGGGGGGGCGATCAGCCCCAGCATTTT.

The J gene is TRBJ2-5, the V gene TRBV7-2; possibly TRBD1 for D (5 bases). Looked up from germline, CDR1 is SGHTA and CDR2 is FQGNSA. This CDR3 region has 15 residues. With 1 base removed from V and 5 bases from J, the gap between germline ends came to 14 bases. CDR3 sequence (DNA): TGTGCCAGCAGCTTAGTTGGGGCGCGGCAGGAGACCCAGTACTTC. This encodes CASSLVGARQETQYF.

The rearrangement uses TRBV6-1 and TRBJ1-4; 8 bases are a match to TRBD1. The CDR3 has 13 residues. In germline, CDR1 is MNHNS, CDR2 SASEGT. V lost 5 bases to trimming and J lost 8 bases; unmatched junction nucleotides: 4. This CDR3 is CASSQGAQEKLFF. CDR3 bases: TGTGCCAGCAGTCAGGGGGCACAAGAAAAACTGTTTTTT.

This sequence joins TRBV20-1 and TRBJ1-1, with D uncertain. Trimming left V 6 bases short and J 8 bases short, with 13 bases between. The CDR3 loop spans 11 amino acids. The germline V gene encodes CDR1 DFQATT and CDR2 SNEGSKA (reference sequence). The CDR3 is CSAPRNLEAFF. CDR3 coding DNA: TGCAGTGCCCCCAGGAATCTAGAAGCTTTCTTT.

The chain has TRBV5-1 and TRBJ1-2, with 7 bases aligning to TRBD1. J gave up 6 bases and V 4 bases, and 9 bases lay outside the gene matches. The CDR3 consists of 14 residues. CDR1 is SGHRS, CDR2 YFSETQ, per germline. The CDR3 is CASSLRQGSHGYTF. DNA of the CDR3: TGCGCCAGCAGCCTAAGACAGGGATCCCATGGCTACACCTTC.

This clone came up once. CDR3 sequence (DNA): TGTGCCAGCAGCTTGTTGGGGAGCAATCAGCCCCAGCATTTT. This encodes CASSLLGSNQPQHF. The genes are TRBV5-5 and TRBJ1-5, with D hard to call. The V and J ends lost 1 base and 1 base respectively, with 6 bases between them. The CDR3 consists of 14 residues. The germline CDR1 and CDR2 sequences are SGHKS and YYEKEE (reference sequence).

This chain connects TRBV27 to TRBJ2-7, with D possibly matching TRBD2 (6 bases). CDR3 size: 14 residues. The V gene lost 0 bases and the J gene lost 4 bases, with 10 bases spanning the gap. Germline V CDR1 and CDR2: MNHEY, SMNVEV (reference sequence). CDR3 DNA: TGTGCCAGCAGTTTATCGGCGGGAACATACGAGCAGTACTTC. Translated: CASSLSAGTYEQYF.

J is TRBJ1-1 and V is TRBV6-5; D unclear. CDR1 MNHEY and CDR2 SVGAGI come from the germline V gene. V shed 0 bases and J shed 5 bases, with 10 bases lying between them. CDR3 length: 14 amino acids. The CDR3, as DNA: TGTGCCAGCAGTTACTCGCGTTCCTCGACTGAAGCTTTCTTT. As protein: CASSYSRSSTEAFF.